The T cell receptor (beta chain) described here comes from a study of shared T cell receptors in the human thymus (dated by TCRdb to the early 2020s). Context from the whole study: The study investigated the way shared, self-reactive T-cell receptor alpha chains are produced in the human thymus.

The library was obtained by the immunoSEQ multiplex PCR assay. TCRdb stores this immuneACCESS table with in-frame sequences only. Part of the clones is absent; in the studies checked, under half of the shortfall reflects unresolved V genes, and no reason is known for the rest. In this sample the table shows about 660,000 clones, around nine tenths of which occur a single time. The ten largest account for 0.0095% to 0.013% of the sample. The CDR3 goes from the cysteine to the phenylalanine over 15 residues. Kept here is only the CDR3 DNA, which spans 45 bases and is read in frame from base 1. The germline V gene (reference sequence) gives CDR1 as SEHNR and CDR2 as FQNEAQ. Trimming removed 1 base from V and 3 bases from J, leaving 13 bases between the germline ends. This clone has only one observation. Its antigen is unknown. Base qualities were left out, and no much larger clone turns up one base away.

These same data were also listed under a study on human thymus T cells. The second investigation adds: Immunologically healthy infants undergoing open corrective cardiac surgery for congenital heart defects in Finland were used as donors. The thymus tissue came from surgical resects taken out during corrective cardiac surgery. Both the thymic and the peripheral blood repertoires appeared to show biased V and J gene segment usage. The related research reported highly overlapping thymic TCR repertoires among unrelated individuals. The study characterized TCR alpha and beta repertoires from under 10 infant thymus samples and a few related peripheral blood samples. Donor ages ranged from 7 to 244 days, and the cohort comprised six or seven male and a couple of female infants. Thymocytes were freed from the tissue by mechanical means and kept at -70 degrees C as pellets of roughly 9-33 million cells. Genomic DNA was extracted from frozen cell pellets with a QIAsymphony instrument. TCRB and TCRAD loci were amplified from a standardized quantity of quality-controlled genomic DNA using the immunoSEQ multiplex PCR assay. The V(D)J region was spanned by amplicons of a length sufficient to cover the CDR3 and to identify V and J genes. The amplicons were sequenced on an Illumina platform via the commercial immunoSEQ service. Primer bias and sequencing errors were corrected as previously described, and TCRAD and TCRB were defined on the basis of the IMGT database. The repertoires were analysed using immunoSEQ Analyzer 3.0 and VDJTools for basic statistics, V/J segment usage, diversity estimates, rarefaction and pairwise overlap. To estimate diversity, the Chao1, ChaoE, Efron-Thisted, Shannon and inverse Simpson indices were applied, and diversity was also estimated on datasets down-sampled to the smallest sample. Repertoire overlap used strict matching of CDR3 nucleotide sequence, V gene and J gene, with Jaccard-based multidimensional scaling clustering. On average, roughly 800,000 unique TCRB clonotypes were obtained from thymus samples, compared with 70,000 to 90,000 from blood samples.

Sequenced material: thymocytes. Recombination joined TRBV7-9 with TRBJ2-7; confidence is insufficient to name the D gene. The receptor's source is a boy younger than two with a congenital heart defect. Donor details come from another sample of the same person, matched by shared clones. In nucleotides, the sequence is TGTGCCAGCAGCTTAGATAGTGCCGGTTTCTACGAGCAGTACTTC. Translation gives CASSLDSAGFYEQYF.